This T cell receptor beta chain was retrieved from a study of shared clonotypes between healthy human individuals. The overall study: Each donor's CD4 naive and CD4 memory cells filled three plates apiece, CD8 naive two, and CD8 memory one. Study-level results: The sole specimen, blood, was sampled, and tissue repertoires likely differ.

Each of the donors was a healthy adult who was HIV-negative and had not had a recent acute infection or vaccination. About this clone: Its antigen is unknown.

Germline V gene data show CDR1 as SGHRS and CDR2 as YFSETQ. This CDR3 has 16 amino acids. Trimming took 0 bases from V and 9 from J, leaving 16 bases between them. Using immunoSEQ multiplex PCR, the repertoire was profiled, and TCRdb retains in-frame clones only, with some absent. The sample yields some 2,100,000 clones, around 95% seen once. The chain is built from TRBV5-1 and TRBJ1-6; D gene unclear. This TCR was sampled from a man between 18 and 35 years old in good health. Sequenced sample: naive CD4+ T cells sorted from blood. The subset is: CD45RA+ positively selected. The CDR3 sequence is CASSLGTAQGISPLHF. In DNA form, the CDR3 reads TGCGCCAGCAGCTTGGGGACCGCCCAAGGGATTTCACCCCTCCACTTT. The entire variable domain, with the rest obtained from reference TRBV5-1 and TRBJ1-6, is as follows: KAGVTQTPRYLIKTRGQQVTLSCSPISGHRSVSWYQQTPGQGLQFLFEYFSETQRNKGNFPGRFSGRQFSNSRSEMNVSTLELGDSALYLCASSLGTAQGISPLHFGNGTRLTVT.